These 28 T cell receptor beta chains originate from one sample sequenced in a study of blood T cell repertoires in COVID-19. The data were produced by immunoSEQ multiplex PCR, yet TCRdb's version contains in-frame clones alone and is incomplete. The data hold 120,000 or so clones, with roughly 90% observed a single time. The sample consisted of peripheral blood. The receptors shown here come from an elderly woman with acute or convalescent COVID-19.

This chain uses TRBV11-3 with TRBJ2-1; TRBD2 is a possible D gene (6 bases). V was pared by 1 base and J by 4 bases, with 11 bases between. CDR1 and CDR2 from the germline V gene are SGHNT and YENEEA. CDR3 size: 15 residues. CDR3 nucleotides: TGTGCCAGCAGCTTAGTGGATGGGACTTACAATGAGCAGTTCTTC. Its protein is CASSLVDGTYNEQFF.

The V gene is TRBV6-5, the J gene TRBJ1-6, with D perhaps TRBD1 (6 bases). Germline V CDR1 and CDR2: MNHEY, SVGAGI. The CDR3 length is 14 residues. V lost 7 bases and J lost 3, with 10 bases in between. This CDR3 is CASKEDSYNSPLHF. The CDR3, as DNA: TGTGCCAGCAAAGAGGACAGCTATAATTCACCCCTCCACTTT.

CDR3 residues: CASSFKSGTGIGNGYTF. The CDR3 bases are TGTGCCAGCTCATTCAAATCCGGGACAGGGATCGGGAATGGCTACACCTTC. The chain employs TRBV18 and TRBJ1-2; 9 bases match TRBD1. Germline assignment: CDR1 KGHSH and CDR2 LQKENI. Losses at the gene ends were 5 bases for V and 6 bases for J; bases not matched to a gene: 16. This CDR3 has 17 amino acids.

The chain couples TRBV19 to TRBJ1-1; 8 bases map to TRBD1. The trim removed 5 bases at V and 4 bases at J, leaving 3 bases unmatched. The germline CDR1 and CDR2 sequences are LNHDA and SQIVND (reference sequence). This CDR3 is 13 amino acids long. DNA of the CDR3: TGTGCCAGTAGTGCCCAGGGGGCCACTGAAGCTTTCTTT. This encodes CASSAQGATEAFF.

Here the CDR3 DNA reads TGTGCCAGTAGTATGGGGGGACTAGCGGGAGGGCCCCAAAACATTCAGTACTTC. Its translation: CASSMGGLAGGPQNIQYF. This chain joins TRBV19 and TRBJ2-4; 16 bases are shared with TRBD2. The V and J ends lost 3 bases and 5 bases, in that order; junction bases with no gene match: 7. The CDR3 runs 18 residues. Germline V CDR1 and CDR2: LNHDA, SQIVND (reference sequence).

This clone appeared once. The V gene is TRBV24-1, the J gene TRBJ2-1; the match to TRBD2 covers 9 bases. CDR3 length: 17 residues. V dropped 4 bases and J dropped 8; count of bases not matched to a gene: 14. CDR1 is KGHDR, CDR2 SFDVKD, per germline. CDR3 amino acids: CATSERSAGGFSDEQFF. CDR3 sequence (DNA): TGTGCCACCAGTGAACGCTCGGCGGGAGGGTTTTCCGATGAGCAGTTCTTC.

The chain links TRBV5-1 to TRBJ1-2; D may be TRBD1 (5 bases). The CDR3 consists of 14 residues. Trimming removed 3 bases from V and 3 bases from J, with 12 bases in between. Looked up from germline, CDR1 is SGHRS and CDR2 is YFSETQ. CDR3 in amino acids: CASSSQGFDYGYTF. The CDR3 region has the DNA TGCGCCAGCAGCTCTCAGGGTTTTGACTATGGCTACACCTTC.

This chain uses TRBV14 with TRBJ2-7; TRBD1 matches at 7 bases. CDR3 length equals 13 residues. V trimming: 1 base; J trimming: 9 bases; junction bases outside the gene matches: 6. Germline V gene sequence: CDR1 SGHDN, CDR2 FVKESK. The DNA of the CDR3 is TGTGCCAGCAGCCAAGCGAAGGGGGCTAGGCAGTACTTC. Translation: CASSQAKGARQYF.

The chain combines TRBV5-4 with TRBJ2-7; 8 bases fit TRBD1. The CDR3 is 16 residues long. The ends lost 5 bases at V and 1 base at J; junction bases unmatched: 11. CDR1 is SGHNT and CDR2 is YYREEE in the germline V gene (reference sequence). The CDR3 loop is CASRKLGQVKSYEQYF. CDR3 in DNA: TGTGCCAGCAGGAAATTGGGACAGGTAAAATCCTACGAGCAGTACTTC.

This chain joins TRBV20-1 and TRBJ2-1, with D possibly being TRBD2 (6 bases). Germline V lookup: CDR1 DFQATT, CDR2 SNEGSKA (reference sequence). V was trimmed by 3 bases and J by 8 bases, leaving 17 bases between them. The CDR3 runs to 14 residues. The CDR3 coding sequence is TGCAGTGCTAGTGCGACTAGTTATACATATGAGCAGTTCTTC. It specifies CSASATSYTYEQFF.

This clone appeared a few times. V is TRBV7-9 and J is TRBJ1-1, with 7 nucleotides matching TRBD1. In germline, CDR1 is SEHNR, CDR2 FQNEAQ (reference sequence). V was clipped by 5 bases and J by 6 bases; unmatched bases: 12. The CDR3 runs 15 residues. The CDR3 loop reads CASSPMTGKRAEAFF. Here the CDR3 DNA reads TGTGCCAGCAGCCCAATGACAGGGAAGAGGGCTGAAGCTTTCTTT. Looking up the rest from reference TRBV7-9 and TRBJ1-1 gives the full variable domain: DTGVSQNPRHKITKRGQNVTFRCDPISEHNRLYWYRQTLGQGPEFLTYFQNEAQLEKSRLLSDRFSAERPKGSFSTLEIQRTEQGDSAMYLCASSPMTGKRAEAFFGQGTRLTVV.

This chain links TRBV28 with TRBJ2-3; D is unclear. CDR1 MDHEN and CDR2 SYDVKM come from the germline V gene. The CDR3 is made up of 16 amino acids. V was trimmed by 8 bases and J by 0 bases, leaving 18 bases between them. The DNA for the CDR3 is TGTGCCAGCTCGGATCCGGGTTACCCTAGCACAGATACGCAGTATTTT. Translated: CASSDPGYPSTDTQYF.

The V call is TRBV14, the J call TRBJ2-7, with D uncertain. The CDR3 spans 12 residues. Trimming removed 1 base at V and 4 bases at J, with 5 bases between. Germline CDR1 is SGHDN and CDR2 is FVKESK. Here the CDR3 DNA reads TGTGCCAGCAGCCAAGTCGGGTACGAGCAGTACTTC. This codes for CASSQVGYEQYF. Supplemented by reference TRBV14 and TRBJ2-7, the full variable domain reads EAGVTQFPSHSVIEKGQTVTLRCDPISGHDNLYWYRRVMGKEIKFLLHFVKESKQDESGMPNNRFLAERTGGTYSTLKVQPAELEDSGVYFCASSQVGYEQYFGPGTRLTVT.

V is TRBV7-2 and J is TRBJ2-3; TRBD2 aligns across 9 bases. From germline, CDR1 is SGHTA and CDR2 FQGNSA. The CDR3 loop spans 14 amino acids. Trimming removed 5 bases from V and 2 bases from J; junction bases left unmatched: 2. CDR3 nucleotides: TGTGCCAGCAGCCCGGGACTAGCCACAGATACGCAGTATTTT. Amino acid sequence: CASSPGLATDTQYF.

V gene TRBV5-5 combines with J gene TRBJ1-5; D is unclear. V lost 5 bases and J lost 0, with 18 bases in between. Looked up from germline, CDR1 is SGHKS and CDR2 is YYEKEE (reference sequence). The CDR3 runs to 17 residues. CDR3 coding DNA: TGTGCCAGCAGAGCAACAGATATTCCCTATAGCAATCAGCCCCAGCATTTT. Translated: CASRATDIPYSNQPQHF.

Details on this clone: The DNA is left out, because the CDR3 cannot be placed on it with certainty; the CDR3 is given as TCRdb lists it. V is TRBV28 and J is TRBJ1-1; the D segment call TRBD1 is taken from the table without a DNA check. Germline CDR1 is MDHEN and CDR2 is SYDVKM. 24 amino acids form the CDR3, both terminal residues included. This CDR3 reads CASSGVLLKLSLDKAPFRTSEAFF.

This chain uses TRBV19 with TRBJ1-5; possible D gene TRBD1, 5 bases. The germline V and J ends were trimmed by 0 bases and 9 bases, with 9 bases remaining between them. Looked up from germline, CDR1 is LNHDA and CDR2 is SQIVND (reference sequence). The CDR3 is 13 amino acids. The chain's CDR3 is CASSIDRVRPQHF. The CDR3 DNA is TGTGCCAGTAGTATAGACAGGGTAAGGCCCCAGCATTTT.

The V gene is TRBV18, the J gene TRBJ1-2, with TRBD1 matching 12 bases. Germline V gives CDR1 KGHSH, CDR2 LQKENI. The V and J ends lost 4 bases and 4 bases, in that order; junction bases with no gene match: 4. The CDR3 covers 15 residues. Written as DNA, the CDR3 is TGTGCCAGCTCACTGGGGACAGGGGGCGGCTATGGCTACACCTTC. Encoded protein: CASSLGTGGGYGYTF.

The chain recombines TRBV5-1 with TRBJ1-1; 10 nucleotides match TRBD1. Germline trimming cut 1 base from V and 4 bases from J; bases unmatched to any gene: 10. Germline lookup yields CDR1 SGHRS and CDR2 YFSETQ. This CDR3 spans 17 amino acids. The chain's CDR3 is CASSLYPGGQGFTEAFF. The CDR3 DNA reads as TGCGCCAGCAGCTTGTATCCTGGGGGACAGGGGTTCACTGAAGCTTTCTTT.

This clone appeared once. The chain links TRBV18 to TRBJ2-7, with a weak D call TRBD2 (7 bases). There are 17 residues in the CDR3. The germline gives CDR1 KGHSH, CDR2 LQKENI. V lost 3 bases and J 0 bases, leaving 18 bases between the germline ends. Here the CDR3 DNA reads TGTGCCAGCTCACCTACCACAACCGGGGGGCTCTCCTACGAGCAGTACTTC. Translating it yields CASSPTTTGGLSYEQYF.

This clone has at least ten counts. This chain joins TRBV28 and TRBJ2-5; 8 bases agree with TRBD2. The CDR3 extends over 15 amino acids. Germline CDR1 is MDHEN and CDR2 is SYDVKM. V shed 3 bases and J 5 bases; nucleotides not matched to a gene: 8. CDR3 loop: CASSFLAGGAETQYF. Here the CDR3 DNA reads TGTGCCAGCAGTTTCCTAGCGGGCGGGGCGGAGACCCAGTACTTC.

The chain links TRBV6-5 to TRBJ2-7, with 13 bases identical to TRBD2. The CDR3 is made up of 15 amino acids. V gave up 6 bases and J gave up 5 bases; unmatched junction bases: 7. Germline V gives CDR1 MNHEY, CDR2 SVGAGI. The CDR3 region has the DNA TGTGCCAGCAGCTCACTAGCGGGGGGGCAGAACGAGCAGTACTTC. It codes for CASSSLAGGQNEQYF.

The V call is TRBV9, the J call TRBJ1-3; maybe TRBD1 (5 bases). CDR3 length equals 14 residues. The V end was cut by 4 bases, the J end by 1 base, with 9 bases between. Per the germline V gene, CDR1 is SGDLS and CDR2 is YYNGEE. This chain's CDR3 is CASSLGGSGNTIYF. DNA for the CDR3: TGTGCCAGCAGCCTGGGGGGGTCTGGAAACACCATATATTTT. Based on the CDR3 plus reference TRBV9 and TRBJ1-3, the full variable domain is DSGVTQTPKHLITATGQRVTLRCSPRSGDLSVYWYQQSLDQGLQFLIQYYNGEERAKGNILERFSAQQFPDLHSELNLSSLELGDSALYFCASSLGGSGNTIYFGEGSWLTVV.

V is TRBV5-1 and J is TRBJ2-1; TRBD1 is a possible D gene (6 bases). The V gene lost 0 bases and the J gene lost 9 bases, with 16 bases spanning the gap. The CDR3 consists of 15 residues. The germline gives CDR1 SGHRS, CDR2 YFSETQ. The CDR3 loop is CASSLGQVVSSEQFF. DNA of the CDR3: TGCGCCAGCAGCTTGGGACAGGTCGTTTCCAGTGAGCAGTTCTTC.

The rearrangement uses TRBV28 and TRBJ2-1, with 7 bases aligning to TRBD2. The CDR3 extends over 15 amino acids. The V and J ends lost 2 bases and 0 bases, in that order; junction bases with no gene match: 1. Germline V gene data show CDR1 as MDHEN and CDR2 as SYDVKM. CDR3 DNA sequence: TGTGCCAGCAGTTTACTAGCGGCCTCCTACAATGAGCAGTTCTTC. As protein: CASSLLAASYNEQFF.

This clone was counted once. The J gene is TRBJ2-5, the V gene TRBV18, with 8 bases aligning to TRBD1. The germline V gene encodes CDR1 KGHSH and CDR2 LQKENI. The CDR3 has 15 amino acids. V was pared by 3 bases and J by 4 bases, with 7 bases of the junction left unmatched. CDR3 nucleotide sequence: TGTGCCAGCTCACCGAACACTGGACAGGGAGAGACCCAGTACTTC. It specifies CASSPNTGQGETQYF.

This chain joins TRBV18 and TRBJ2-3; TRBD1 matches 9 bases. Germline CDR1 and CDR2: KGHSH and LQKENI. This CDR3 has 15 residues. V gave up 3 bases and J gave up 3 bases; unmatched junction bases: 4. The CDR3 nucleotides read TGTGCCAGCTCACCGACCGGGACAGGGACAGATACGCAGTATTTT. This gives the protein CASSPTGTGTDTQYF.

This sequence joins TRBV6-5 and TRBJ2-1, with TRBD2 matching over 9 bases. The V gene end was trimmed by 6 bases and the J gene end by 3 bases; junction bases not matched to a gene: 6. Per the germline V gene, CDR1 is MNHEY and CDR2 is SVGAGI. The CDR3 sequence is 15 residues long. The CDR3 DNA reads as TGTGCCAGCAGCCTGACACTAGCGGGCTACAATGAGCAGTTCTTC. Amino acids: CASSLTLAGYNEQFF.